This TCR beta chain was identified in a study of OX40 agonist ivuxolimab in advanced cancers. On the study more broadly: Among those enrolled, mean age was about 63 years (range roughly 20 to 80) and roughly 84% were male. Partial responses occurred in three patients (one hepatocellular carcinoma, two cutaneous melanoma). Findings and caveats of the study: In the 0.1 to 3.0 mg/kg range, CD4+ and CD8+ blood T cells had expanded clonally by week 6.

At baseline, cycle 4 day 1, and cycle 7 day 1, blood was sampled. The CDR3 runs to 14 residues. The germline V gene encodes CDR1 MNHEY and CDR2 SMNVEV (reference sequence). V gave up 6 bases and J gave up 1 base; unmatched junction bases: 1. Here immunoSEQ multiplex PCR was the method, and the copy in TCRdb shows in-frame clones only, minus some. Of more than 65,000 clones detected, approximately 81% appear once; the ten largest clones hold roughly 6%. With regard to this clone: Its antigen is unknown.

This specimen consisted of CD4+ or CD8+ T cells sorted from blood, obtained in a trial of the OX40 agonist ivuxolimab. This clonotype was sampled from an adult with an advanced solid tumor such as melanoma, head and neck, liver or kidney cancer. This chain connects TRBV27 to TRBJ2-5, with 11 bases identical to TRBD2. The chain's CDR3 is CASSLAGGQETQYF. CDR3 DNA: TGTGCCAGCAGCCTAGCGGGGGGCCAAGAGACCCAGTACTTC.